The 25 T cell receptor beta chains listed next were all sequenced from one sample in a study of T-cell reconstitution after alpha-beta-depleted transplantation in children. Unique molecular identifiers were incorporated when the TCRbeta library was constructed. TCRdb processed the PCR reads anew with MiXCR; each CDR3 protein has one entry. The profile shows fewer than 550,000 distinct CDR3 sequences, about an eighth of them singletons. The sample was PBMCs, mostly from graft donor cells, taken 180 days after TCRalphabeta/CD19-depleted stem cell transplant. The receptors stem from a female patient under 10 years old who had a stem cell transplant for aplastic anemia, so the T cells may come from the graft donor.

About this clonotype itself: This may arise from a read error, as a much more abundant clone is one base away. The chain employs TRBV18 and TRBJ2-2, with D uncertain. The CDR3 sequence is 13 residues long. Germline lookup yields CDR1 KGHSH and CDR2 LQKENI. The CDR3 loop is CGSSPPDTGELFF. CDR3 DNA sequence: TGTGGCAGCTCACCACCGGACACCGGGGAGCTGTTTTTT.

This clonotype has a handful of counts. The V gene is TRBV5-7, the J gene TRBJ1-5; D is possibly TRBD1 (5 bases). TRBV5-7 is treated as an ORF (open reading frame) with a function not yet certain. CDR3 length: 15 amino acids. The germline V and J ends were trimmed by 1 base and 1 base, with 9 bases remaining between them. CDR3 nucleotide sequence: TGTGCCAGCAGCTTGAGGTGGGACAGCAATCAGCCCCAGCATTTT. This codes for CASSLRWDSNQPQHF.

The table lists this clonotype with a few counts. J is TRBJ2-1 and V is TRBV24-1, with D perhaps TRBD1 (6 bases). The germline CDR1 and CDR2 sequences are KGHDR and SFDVKD. CDR3 length: 15 amino acids. V was trimmed by 7 bases and J by 4 bases, leaving 16 bases between them. For the CDR3, the DNA is TGTGCCACCAGCGACCCAAGGACAGCTTACAATGAGCAGTTCTTC. Its protein is CATSDPRTAYNEQFF.

Turning to this clonotype: Germline and junction disagree at one end, which may indicate a read error. This rearrangement joins TRBV12-3 or TRBV12-4 to TRBJ1-2; D is ambiguous. This CDR3 is built from 16 residues. The CDR3: CASSLVSGRGNYAYTF. The DNA of the CDR3 is TGTGCCAGCAGTTTAGTATCCGGCCGCGGAAACTATGCCTACACCTTC.

The sample holds a few counts of this clonotype. The CDR3 here is CASSFAGGADTQYF. The CDR3 bases are TGTGCCAGCAGTTTTGCAGGGGGCGCCGATACGCAGTATTTT. The chain has TRBV28 and TRBJ2-3; 8 bases map to TRBD1. In germline, CDR1 is MDHEN, CDR2 SYDVKM. The CDR3 spans 14 residues. Trimming at V came to 3 bases and at J to 6 bases, leaving 5 bases not matched to a gene.

The chain recombines TRBV27 with TRBJ2-5; the D gene is possibly TRBD1 (6 bases). Deletions cut 3 bases from V and 4 bases from J, with 21 bases between. The CDR3 sequence is 17 residues long. In germline, CDR1 is MNHEY, CDR2 SMNVEV (reference sequence). The CDR3 here is CASSLGAPDGQAETQYF. For the CDR3, the DNA is TGTGCCAGCAGTTTGGGGGCCCCAGATGGGCAGGCAGAGACCCAGTACTTC.

This clonotype showed up just a few times. The genes are TRBV28 and TRBJ2-7; 10 nucleotides match TRBD2. This CDR3 comprises 15 residues. CDR1 is MDHEN and CDR2 is SYDVKM in the germline V gene. V shed 6 bases and J 3 bases; nucleotides not matched to a gene: 8. CDR3 in DNA: TGTGCCAGCAGCTCTAGCGGGAGTTGGCTCTACGAGCAGTACTTC. Its translation: CASSSSGSWLYEQYF.

This clonotype was observed many times. This chain links TRBV7-8 with TRBJ2-5, with D hard to call. Per germline, CDR1 SGHVS and CDR2 FQNEAQ. The CDR3 contains 17 residues. V was pared by 3 bases and J by 3 bases, with 20 bases between. CDR3 DNA: TGTGCCAGCAGCTTGACCCCGTCGTGGGCTCGGGAAGAGACCCAGTACTTC. The encoded protein is CASSLTPSWAREETQYF.

The CDR3 here is CASNIQGPVETQYF. In nucleotides, the CDR3 is TGCGCCAGCAACATACAGGGTCCCGTAGAGACCCAGTACTTC. V usage is TRBV5-1 and J usage is TRBJ2-5; tentatively, D is TRBD1 (6 bases). V lost 6 bases to trimming and J lost 4 bases, with 16 bases between them. There are 14 residues in the CDR3. Germline V gene data show CDR1 as SGHRS and CDR2 as YFSETQ.

The gene calls are TRBV11-3 and TRBJ2-3; weak D call: TRBD1 (5 bases). This CDR3 contains 17 residues. The ends were cut back, 0 bases at V and 1 base at J, with 14 bases in the middle. Germline loops: CDR1 SGHNT, CDR2 YENEEA. This chain's CDR3 is CASSLDGRDRGTDTQYF. The CDR3 DNA is TGTGCCAGCAGCTTAGATGGCAGGGATCGAGGCACAGATACGCAGTATTTT.

The chain is built from TRBV20-1 and TRBJ2-2; 10 nucleotides line up with TRBD2. V trimming: 4 bases; J trimming: 1 base; junction bases outside the gene matches: 3. The CDR3 is made up of 15 amino acids. The germline CDR1 and CDR2 sequences are DFQATT and SNEGSKA (reference sequence). The CDR3 protein is CSAISGRRNTGELFF. The CDR3 DNA follows: TGCAGTGCTATTAGCGGGAGGCGGAACACCGGGGAGCTGTTTTTT.

The chain's CDR3 is CASSLAATSGTNEQFF. Written as DNA, the CDR3 is TGTGCCAGCAGCTTAGCTGCGACTAGCGGGACAAATGAGCAGTTCTTC. The genes are TRBV7-2 and TRBJ2-1, with 11 nucleotides matching TRBD2. Germline V gene sequence: CDR1 SGHTA, CDR2 FQGNSA. This CDR3 is built from 16 residues. After removal of 0 bases from V and 7 bases from J, the junction contained 5 bases not matched to a gene.

Only a few counts were recorded for this clonotype. The genes are TRBV11-3 and TRBJ2-3, with 7 bases matching TRBD2. The J segment lost 2 bases and the V segment lost 4 bases, leaving 6 bases of the junction unmatched. CDR3 length equals 15 residues. Germline V gives CDR1 SGHNT, CDR2 YENEEA. The CDR3 nucleotides read TGTGCCAGCAGCTCCTACAGCGGGATCACAGATACGCAGTATTTT. Translation: CASSSYSGITDTQYF.

This clonotype has at least ten counts. The chain carries TRBV12-3 or TRBV12-4 and TRBJ2-3; 7 nucleotides match TRBD2. Trimming at V came to 6 bases and at J to 1 base, leaving 4 bases not matched to a gene. The CDR3 spans 14 residues. CDR3 in DNA: TGTGCCAGCAGCTTAACTAGCGGCACAGATACGCAGTATTTT. Amino acid sequence: CASSLTSGTDTQYF.

This clonotype was seen more than once but under ten times. This rearrangement joins TRBV7-9 to TRBJ2-7, with 9 bases lining up with TRBD2. Germline CDR1 is SEHNR and CDR2 is FQNEAQ (reference sequence). J gave up 1 base and V 5 bases, and 12 bases lay outside the gene matches. This CDR3 comprises 17 residues. The CDR3 region has the DNA TGTGCCAGCAGCCCAGGTAGCGGGAGTAGGCCTTCCTACGAGCAGTACTTC. Amino acid sequence: CASSPGSGSRPSYEQYF.

This clonotype has only a few counts. The chain couples TRBV6-1 to TRBJ2-1; the D gene could be TRBD1 or TRBD2 (6 bases each). This CDR3 spans 15 amino acids. V lost 6 bases and J 2 bases, leaving 14 bases between the germline ends. Germline CDR1 MNHNS, CDR2 SASEGT. For the CDR3, the DNA is TGTGCCAGCAGCCACCTTGGGGGGCCCTACAATGAGCAGTTCTTC. Protein: CASSHLGGPYNEQFF.

This clonotype was detected many times. The V and J genes are TRBV28 and TRBJ2-2; possible D gene TRBD1, 6 bases. There are 18 residues in the CDR3. The ends were cut back, 0 bases at V and 3 bases at J, with 17 bases in the middle. Germline CDR1 reads MDHEN; CDR2 reads SYDVKM. The CDR3 protein is CASSLCISRDTHTGELFF. For the CDR3, the DNA is TGTGCCAGCAGTTTATGCATTAGCCGGGACACCCACACCGGGGAGCTGTTTTTT.

This clonotype was picked up many times. The chain combines TRBV4-3 with TRBJ2-1; 13 positions agree with TRBD2. CDR1 LGHNA and CDR2 YSLEER come from the germline V gene. This CDR3 has 17 residues. Trimming at V came to 4 bases and at J to 7 bases, leaving 10 bases not matched to a gene. The CDR3, as DNA: TGCGCCAGCAGCCCAGAACTAGCGGGAGGGAAATGGAATGAGCAGTTCTTC. Its protein is CASSPELAGGKWNEQFF.

The V and J genes are TRBV19 and TRBJ2-5, with TRBD2 matching over 8 bases. Germline trimming cut 3 bases from V and 5 bases from J; bases unmatched to any gene: 14. The CDR3 extends over 17 amino acids. Germline V gene sequence: CDR1 LNHDA, CDR2 SQIVND (reference sequence). The CDR3 loop reads CASSMRAAGVSSETQYF. DNA for the CDR3: TGTGCCAGTAGTATGAGGGCAGCGGGAGTTTCAAGCGAGACCCAGTACTTC.

This clonotype was picked up many times. The chain uses TRBV28 and TRBJ1-2; D call uncertain. Germline loops: CDR1 MDHEN, CDR2 SYDVKM. CDR3 length: 12 amino acids. V was clipped by 2 bases and J by 4 bases, with 5 bases between them. As DNA, the CDR3 is TGTGCCAGCAGTTTACAAGGCTATGGCTACACCTTC. Protein sequence: CASSLQGYGYTF.

This clonotype has more than one count but fewer than ten. The rearrangement joins TRBV4-3 to TRBJ2-7; 11 nucleotides line up with TRBD2. The CDR3 runs to 18 residues. The germline V gene encodes CDR1 LGHNA and CDR2 YSLEER. V shed 0 bases, J shed 0 bases, and the junction held 7 bases outside the gene matches. CDR3 in amino acids: CASSQDLAGGTLSYEQYF. In DNA, the CDR3 is TGCGCCAGCAGCCAAGATCTAGCGGGAGGAACCCTCTCCTACGAGCAGTACTTC.

J is TRBJ2-1 and V is TRBV6-5; D perhaps matches TRBD2 (6 bases). Germline CDR1 reads MNHEY; CDR2 reads SVGAGI. Trimming shortened V by 2 bases and J by 7 bases, and 24 bases separated the two germline ends. This CDR3 comprises 18 residues. The CDR3 coding sequence is TGTGCCAGCAGTTACCATGTCAAGGCCGTCCTGGGGGGAAATGAGCAGTTCTTC. Translating gives CASSYHVKAVLGGNEQFF.

This clonotype has a handful of counts. This chain links TRBV5-1 with TRBJ2-1; 7 positions match TRBD1. The germline gives CDR1 SGHRS, CDR2 YFSETQ. With 0 bases clipped from V and 8 bases from J, the junction kept 8 bases outside the gene matches. This CDR3 is built from 15 residues. In nucleotides, the CDR3 is TGCGCCAGCAGCTTGGTAGGCAGGGGGTCCGATGAGCAGTTCTTC. Protein: CASSLVGRGSDEQFF.

This clonotype appeared a few times. This rearrangement joins TRBV28 to TRBJ2-7; D is unresolved. There are 13 residues in the CDR3. Per the germline V gene, CDR1 is MDHEN and CDR2 is SYDVKM. The V end lost 6 bases, the J end lost 2 bases, and 11 bases lay between the germline ends. CDR3 DNA sequence: TGTGCCAGCAGGCCCACCGTGGCCTACGAGCAGTACGTC. Translating it yields CASRPTVAYEQYV.

This clonotype was seen a few times. The rearrangement joins TRBV7-2 to TRBJ2-7, with a weak D call TRBD1 (5 bases). The V gene lost 0 bases and the J gene lost 0 bases, with 9 bases spanning the gap. Germline V gives CDR1 SGHTA, CDR2 FQGNSA. The length of the CDR3 is 15 residues. CDR3 region: CASSLATESSYEQYF. The CDR3 DNA sequence: TGTGCCAGCAGCTTAGCGACAGAGAGCTCCTACGAGCAGTACTTC.